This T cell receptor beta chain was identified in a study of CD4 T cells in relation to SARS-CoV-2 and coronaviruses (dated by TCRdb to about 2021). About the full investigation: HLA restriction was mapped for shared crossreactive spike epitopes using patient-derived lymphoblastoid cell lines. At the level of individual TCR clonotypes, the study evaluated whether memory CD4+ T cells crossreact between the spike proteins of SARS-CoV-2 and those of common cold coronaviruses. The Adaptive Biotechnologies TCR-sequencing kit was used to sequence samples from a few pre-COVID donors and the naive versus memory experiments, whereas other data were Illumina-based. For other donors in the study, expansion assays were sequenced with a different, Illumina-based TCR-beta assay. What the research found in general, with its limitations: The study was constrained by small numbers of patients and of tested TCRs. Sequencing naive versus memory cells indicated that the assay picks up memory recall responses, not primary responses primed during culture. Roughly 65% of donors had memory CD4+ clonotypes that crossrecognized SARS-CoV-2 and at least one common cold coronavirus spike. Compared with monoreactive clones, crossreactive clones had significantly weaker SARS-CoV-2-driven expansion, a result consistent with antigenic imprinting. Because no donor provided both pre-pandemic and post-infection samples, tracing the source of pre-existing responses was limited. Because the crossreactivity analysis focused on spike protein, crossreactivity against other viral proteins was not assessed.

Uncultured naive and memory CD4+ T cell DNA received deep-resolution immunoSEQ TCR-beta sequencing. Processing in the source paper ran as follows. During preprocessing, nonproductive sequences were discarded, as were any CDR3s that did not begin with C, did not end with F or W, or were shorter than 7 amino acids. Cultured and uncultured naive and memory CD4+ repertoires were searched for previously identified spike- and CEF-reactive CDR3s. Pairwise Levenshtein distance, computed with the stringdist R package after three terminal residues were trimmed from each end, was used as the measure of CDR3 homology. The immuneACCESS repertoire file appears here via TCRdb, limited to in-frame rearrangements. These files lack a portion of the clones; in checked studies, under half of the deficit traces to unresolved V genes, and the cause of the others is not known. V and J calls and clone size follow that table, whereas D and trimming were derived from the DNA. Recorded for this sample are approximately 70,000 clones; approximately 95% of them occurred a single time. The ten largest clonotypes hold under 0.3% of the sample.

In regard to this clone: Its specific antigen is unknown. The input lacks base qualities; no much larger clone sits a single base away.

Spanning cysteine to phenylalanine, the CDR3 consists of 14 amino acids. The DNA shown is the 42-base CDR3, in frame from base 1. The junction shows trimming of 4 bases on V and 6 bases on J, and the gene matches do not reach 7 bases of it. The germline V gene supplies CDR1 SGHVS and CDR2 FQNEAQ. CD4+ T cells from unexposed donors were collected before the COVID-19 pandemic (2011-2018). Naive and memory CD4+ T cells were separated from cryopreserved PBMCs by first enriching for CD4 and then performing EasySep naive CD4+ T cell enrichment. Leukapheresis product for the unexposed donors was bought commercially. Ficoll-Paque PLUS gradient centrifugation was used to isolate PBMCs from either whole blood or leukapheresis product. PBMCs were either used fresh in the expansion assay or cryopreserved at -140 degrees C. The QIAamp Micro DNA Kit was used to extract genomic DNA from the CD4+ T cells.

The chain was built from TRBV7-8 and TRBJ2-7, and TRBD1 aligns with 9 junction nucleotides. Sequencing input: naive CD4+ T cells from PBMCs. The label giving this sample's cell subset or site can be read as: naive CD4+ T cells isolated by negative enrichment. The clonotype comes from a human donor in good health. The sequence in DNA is TGTGCCAGCAGCTCCTGGACAGGGGCGGGCGAGCAGTACTTC. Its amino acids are CASSSWTGAGEQYF.